This is a list of T cell receptor beta chains from one sample in a study of shared clonotypes between healthy human individuals. Assay used: immunoSEQ multiplex PCR; TCRdb lists only in-frame clones, some missing. The table lists around 990,000 clones, roughly 77% of them singletons. Sequenced material: memory CD4+ T cells from PBMCs. These receptor sequences come from a man aged 18 to 30 in good health. Some clones in this sample may be carry-over from other donors' samples. Both conserved end residues are part of each CDR3. The order of the fields is V gene, J gene, D gene, clone size, CDR3 DNA, CDR3 protein. A D gene is named only where the DNA matches it firmly. Size values are once, few and many counts, or a class for expanded clones, and some rows have none.

TRBV5-1,TRBJ1-2,TRBD1,few,TGCGCCAGCAGCTTGGGGACAGGGAACGGCTACACCTTC,CASSLGTGNGYTF
TRBV5-4,TRBJ2-3,.,.,TGTGCCAGCAGCCTCTTACTAGGGGGACTTACAGATACGCAGTATTTT,CASSLLLGGLTDTQYF
TRBV10-2,TRBJ2-2,TRBD1,.,TGCGCCAGCAGTGCGACAGGGGGTAACACCGGGGAGCTGTTTTTT,CASSATGGNTGELFF
TRBV10-3,TRBJ2-2,.,.,TGTGCCATCAGTGAAAACTCAAGGAACACCGGGGAGCTGTTTTTT,CAISENSRNTGELFF
TRBV2,TRBJ2-5,.,.,TGTGCCAGCAGTGGCAGGCCAGGGGCCCAAGAGACCCAGTACTTC,CASSGRPGAQETQYF
TRBV5-4,TRBJ2-3,TRBD2,.,TGTGCCAGCAGCTACTCGGGGACTAGCACTGATACGCAGTATTTT,CASSYSGTSTDTQYF
TRBV5-8,TRBJ2-7,TRBD1,few,TGTGCCAGCACTCGCAAGGGGGCTCTCTACGAGCAGTACTTC,CASTRKGALYEQYF
TRBV5-6,TRBJ2-7,.,.,TGTGCCAGCAGCTTGTTCCAGGGGCGAGAGTCGTACTTC,CASSLFQGRESYF
TRBV7-3,TRBJ2-1,TRBD2,few,TGTGCCAGCAGCCCCCGGGCGGTAGCGGGAGTATATGAGCAGTTCTTC,CASSPRAVAGVYEQFF
TRBV2,TRBJ2-7,TRBD2,.,TGTGCCAGCAGTTGGTCTAGCGGGAGGAACGGCGAGCAGTACTTC,CASSWSSGRNGEQYF
TRBV27,TRBJ1-3,TRBD1,.,TGTGCCAGCAGCCGAGACAGGGCCTCTGGAAACACCATATATTTT,CASSRDRASGNTIYF
TRBV11-2,TRBJ2-4,TRBD1,.,TGTGCCAGCAGCTTAGAGGGCCGGGACAGGGGTAATAGAAACATTCAGTACTTC,CASSLEGRDRGNRNIQYF
TRBV7-9,TRBJ2-5,TRBD2,few,TGTGCCAGCAGCTTAGTTCAGCGAGCGGGAGGTGGAGAGACCCAGTACTTC,CASSLVQRAGGGETQYF
TRBV6-5,TRBJ2-4,TRBD2,.,TGTGCCAGCAGTTTAGGGAGGGAAGACGGGAACATTCAGTACTTC,CASSLGREDGNIQYF
TRBV11-3,TRBJ2-1,.,.,TGTGCCAGCAGCTTAAGTAGATACAATGAGCAGTTCTTC,CASSLSRYNEQFF
TRBV19,TRBJ1-5,.,few,TGTGCCAGTAGTATAGAGGGGGGTCAGCCCCAGCATTTT,CASSIEGGQPQHF
TRBV29-1,TRBJ1-1,.,.,TGCAGCGTTGAGCGGGGAGTAGGGACTGAAGCTTTCTTT,CSVERGVGTEAFF
TRBV5-1,TRBJ1-1,.,.,TGCGCCAGCAGCTTGGAGGCCCACACTGAAGCTTTCTTT,CASSLEAHTEAFF
TRBV6-5,TRBJ2-5,.,.,TGTGCCAGCAGCGCGGTCGTTCCGGCTGAGACCCAGTACTTC,CASSAVVPAETQYF
TRBV2,TRBJ1-5,.,.,TGTGCCAGCAGTGAAGGGAAGGGAGGCAATCAGCCCCAGCATTTT,CASSEGKGGNQPQHF
TRBV2,TRBJ2-5,.,.,TGTGCCAGTACCTTCAGAGAGACCCAGTACTTC,CASTFRETQYF
TRBV30,TRBJ2-1,.,.,TGTGCCTGGGGATCCTTGGCGAGGGATGAGCAGTTCTTC,CAWGSLARDEQFF
TRBV7-2,TRBJ2-3,TRBD2,.,TGTGCCAGCAGCTCCCTTAGCGGGCCTTCCACAGATACGCAGTATTTT,CASSSLSGPSTDTQYF
TRBV15,TRBJ2-7,.,.,TGTGCCACCAGTAGTCTAGTGGGGCAGTACTTC,CATSSLVGQYF
TRBV5-4,TRBJ1-2,TRBD1,.,TGTGCCAGCAGCTCACCGACAGGGTGGGAATATAACTATGGCTACACCTTC,CASSSPTGWEYNYGYTF
TRBV5-6,TRBJ1-5,.,.,TGTGCCAGCAGCTTGGGTCCAGGGGATCATCAGCCCCAGCATTTT,CASSLGPGDHQPQHF